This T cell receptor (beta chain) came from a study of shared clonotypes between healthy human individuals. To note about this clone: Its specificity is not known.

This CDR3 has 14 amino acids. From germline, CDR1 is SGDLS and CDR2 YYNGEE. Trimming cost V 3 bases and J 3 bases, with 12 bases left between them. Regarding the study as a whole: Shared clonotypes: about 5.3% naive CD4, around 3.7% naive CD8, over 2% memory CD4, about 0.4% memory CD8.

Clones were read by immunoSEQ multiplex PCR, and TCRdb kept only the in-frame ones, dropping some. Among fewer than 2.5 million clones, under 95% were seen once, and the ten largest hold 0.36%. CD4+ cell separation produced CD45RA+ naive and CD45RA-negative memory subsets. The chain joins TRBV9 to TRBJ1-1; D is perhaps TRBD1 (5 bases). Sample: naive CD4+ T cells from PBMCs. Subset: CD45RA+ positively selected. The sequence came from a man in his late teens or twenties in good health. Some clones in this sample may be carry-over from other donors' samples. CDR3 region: CASSGDHFDTEAFF. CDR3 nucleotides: TGTGCCAGCAGCGGGGACCACTTCGACACTGAAGCTTTCTTT.